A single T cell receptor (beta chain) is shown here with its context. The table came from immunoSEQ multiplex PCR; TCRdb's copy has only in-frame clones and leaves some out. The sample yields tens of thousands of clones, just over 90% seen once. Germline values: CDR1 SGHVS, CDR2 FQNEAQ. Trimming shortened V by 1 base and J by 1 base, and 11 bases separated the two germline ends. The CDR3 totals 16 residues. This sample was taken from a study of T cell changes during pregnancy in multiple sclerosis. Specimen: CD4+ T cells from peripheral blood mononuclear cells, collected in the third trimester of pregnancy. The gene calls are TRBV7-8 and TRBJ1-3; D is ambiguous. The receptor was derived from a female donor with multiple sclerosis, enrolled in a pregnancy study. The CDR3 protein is CASSLGSAGSGNTIYF. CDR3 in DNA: TGTGCCAGCAGCTTAGGAAGTGCGGGGTCTGGAAACACCATATATTTT.